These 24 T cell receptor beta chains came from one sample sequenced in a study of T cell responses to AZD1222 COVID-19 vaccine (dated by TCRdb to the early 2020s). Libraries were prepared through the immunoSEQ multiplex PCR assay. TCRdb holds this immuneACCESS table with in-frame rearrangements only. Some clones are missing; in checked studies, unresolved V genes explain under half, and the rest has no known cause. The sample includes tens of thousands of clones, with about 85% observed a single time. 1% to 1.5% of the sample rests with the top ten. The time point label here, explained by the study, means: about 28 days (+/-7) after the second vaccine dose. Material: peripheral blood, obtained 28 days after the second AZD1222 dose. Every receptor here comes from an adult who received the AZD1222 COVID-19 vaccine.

The CDR3 reads CAWSDQENQPQHF. The CDR3 bases are TGTGCCTGGAGTGACCAGGAGAATCAGCCCCAGCATTTT. This chain joins TRBV30 and TRBJ1-5; D not resolved. The germline V gene encodes CDR1 GTSNPN and CDR2 SVGIG (reference sequence). The V end lost 1 base, the J end lost 4 bases, and 8 bases lay between the germline ends. The CDR3 contains 13 residues. The whole variable domain, filled in from reference TRBV30 and TRBJ1-5, reads SQTIHQWPATLVQPVGSPLSLECTVEGTSNPNLYWYRQAAGRGLQLLFYSVGIGQISSEVPQNLSASRPQDRQFILSSKKLLLSDSGFYLCAWSDQENQPQHFGDGTRLSIL.

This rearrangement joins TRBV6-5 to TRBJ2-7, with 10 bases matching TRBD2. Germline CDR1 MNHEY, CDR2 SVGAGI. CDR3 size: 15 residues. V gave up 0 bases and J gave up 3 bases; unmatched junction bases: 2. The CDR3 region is CASSYSASGSYEQYF. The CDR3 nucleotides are TGTGCCAGCAGTTACTCGGCTAGCGGGAGCTACGAGCAGTACTTC.

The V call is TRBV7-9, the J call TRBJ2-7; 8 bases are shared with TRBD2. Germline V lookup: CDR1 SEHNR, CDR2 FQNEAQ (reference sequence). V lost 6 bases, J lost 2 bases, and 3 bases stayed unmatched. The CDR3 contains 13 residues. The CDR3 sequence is CASSLSGTYEQYF. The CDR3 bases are TGTGCCAGCAGTCTTAGCGGGACCTACGAGCAGTACTTC. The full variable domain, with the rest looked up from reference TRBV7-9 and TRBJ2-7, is DTGVSQNPRHKITKRGQNVTFRCDPISEHNRLYWYRQTLGQGPEFLTYFQNEAQLEKSRLLSDRFSAERPKGSFSTLEIQRTEQGDSAMYLCASSLSGTYEQYFGPGTRLTVT.

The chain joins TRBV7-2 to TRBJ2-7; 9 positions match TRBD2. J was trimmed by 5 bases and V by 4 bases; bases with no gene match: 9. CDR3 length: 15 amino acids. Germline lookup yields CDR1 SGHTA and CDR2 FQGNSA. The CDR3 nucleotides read TGTGCCAGCAGCTCCTCGGGACTAGCAGGGAACGAGCAGTACTTC. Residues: CASSSSGLAGNEQYF.

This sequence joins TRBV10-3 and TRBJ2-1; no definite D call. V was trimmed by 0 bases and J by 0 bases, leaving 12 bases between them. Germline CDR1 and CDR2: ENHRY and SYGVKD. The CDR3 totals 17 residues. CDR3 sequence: CAISESGGKSSYNEQFF. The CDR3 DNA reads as TGTGCCATCAGTGAGTCGGGTGGAAAAAGCTCCTACAATGAGCAGTTCTTC.

The CDR3 sequence is CASSLYTNTGELFF. The CDR3, as DNA: TGTGCCAGCAGTTTATACACGAACACCGGGGAGCTGTTTTTT. This chain uses TRBV27 with TRBJ2-2; no firm D call. The CDR3 length is 14 residues. The V gene's germline CDR1 is MNHEY and CDR2 SMNVEV (reference sequence). The germline V and J ends were trimmed by 1 base and 0 bases, with 3 bases remaining between them.

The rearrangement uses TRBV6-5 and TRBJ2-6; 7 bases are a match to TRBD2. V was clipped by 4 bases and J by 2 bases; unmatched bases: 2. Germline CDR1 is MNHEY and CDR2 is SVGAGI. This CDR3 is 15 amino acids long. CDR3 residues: CASSWGGTGANVLTF. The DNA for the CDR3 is TGTGCCAGCAGTTGGGGGGGGACTGGGGCCAACGTCCTGACTTTC.

The CDR3 loop is CASSILTGMDTQYF. The CDR3 DNA reads TGTGCCAGTAGTATTTTGACAGGGATGGATACGCAGTATTTT. The J gene is TRBJ2-3, the V gene TRBV19; 7 positions agree with TRBD1. Germline CDR1 is LNHDA and CDR2 is SQIVND (reference sequence). This CDR3 contains 14 residues. The V segment lost 3 bases and the J segment 6 bases; nucleotides outside the gene matches: 6.

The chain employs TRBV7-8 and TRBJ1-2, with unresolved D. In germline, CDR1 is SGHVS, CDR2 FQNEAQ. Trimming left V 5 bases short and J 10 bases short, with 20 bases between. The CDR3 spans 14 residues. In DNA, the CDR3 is TGTGCCAGCAGCCAACCCGGGCCTCGGGCGTCCTACACCTTC. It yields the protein CASSQPGPRASYTF.

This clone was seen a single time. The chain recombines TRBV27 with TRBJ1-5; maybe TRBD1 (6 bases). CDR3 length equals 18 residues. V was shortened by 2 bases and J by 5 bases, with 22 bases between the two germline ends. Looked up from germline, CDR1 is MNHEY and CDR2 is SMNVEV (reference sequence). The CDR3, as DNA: TGTGCCAGCAGTTTAAAGTCCGGGGGCGGGGGGGACGATCAGCCCCAGCATTTT. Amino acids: CASSLKSGGGGDDQPQHF.

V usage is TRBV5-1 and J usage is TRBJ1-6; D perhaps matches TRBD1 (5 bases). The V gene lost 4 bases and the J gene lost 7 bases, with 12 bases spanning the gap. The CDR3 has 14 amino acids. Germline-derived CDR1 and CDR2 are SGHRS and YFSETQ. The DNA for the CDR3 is TGCGCCAGCAGCCTAGGACATGGGAATTCACCCCTCCACTTT. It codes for CASSLGHGNSPLHF.

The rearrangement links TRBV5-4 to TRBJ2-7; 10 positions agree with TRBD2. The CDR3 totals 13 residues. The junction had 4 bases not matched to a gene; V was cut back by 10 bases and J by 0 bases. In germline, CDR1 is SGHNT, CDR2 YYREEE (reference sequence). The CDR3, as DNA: TGTGCCCTAGCGGGAGTCGACTCCTACGAGCAGTACTTC. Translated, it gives CALAGVDSYEQYF.

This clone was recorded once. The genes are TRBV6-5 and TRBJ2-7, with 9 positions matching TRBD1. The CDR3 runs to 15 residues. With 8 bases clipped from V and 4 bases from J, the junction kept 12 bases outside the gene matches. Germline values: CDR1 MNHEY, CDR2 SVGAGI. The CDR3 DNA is TGTGCCAGCTACCTACGACAGGGGGAAGGGTACGAGCAGTACTTC. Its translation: CASYLRQGEGYEQYF.

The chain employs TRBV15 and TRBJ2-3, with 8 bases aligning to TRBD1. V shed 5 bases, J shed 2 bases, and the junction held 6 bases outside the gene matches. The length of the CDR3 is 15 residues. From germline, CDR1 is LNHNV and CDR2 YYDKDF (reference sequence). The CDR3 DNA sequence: TGTGCCACCAGCTTCCGGACAGGGTCCACAGATACGCAGTATTTT. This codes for CATSFRTGSTDTQYF.

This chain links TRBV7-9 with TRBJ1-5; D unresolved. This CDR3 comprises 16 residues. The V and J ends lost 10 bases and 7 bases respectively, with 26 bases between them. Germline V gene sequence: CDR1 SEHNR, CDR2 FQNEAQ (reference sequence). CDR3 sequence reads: CATGTSPGNLGQPQHF. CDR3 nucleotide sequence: TGTGCCACCGGAACTTCACCGGGGAACCTTGGGCAGCCCCAGCATTTT.

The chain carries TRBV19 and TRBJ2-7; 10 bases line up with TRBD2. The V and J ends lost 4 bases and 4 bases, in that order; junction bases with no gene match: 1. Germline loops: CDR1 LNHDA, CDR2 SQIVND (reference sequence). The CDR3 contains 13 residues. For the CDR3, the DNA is TGTGCCAGTAGTAGGGGACTAGCGTACGAGCAGTACTTC. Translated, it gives CASSRGLAYEQYF.

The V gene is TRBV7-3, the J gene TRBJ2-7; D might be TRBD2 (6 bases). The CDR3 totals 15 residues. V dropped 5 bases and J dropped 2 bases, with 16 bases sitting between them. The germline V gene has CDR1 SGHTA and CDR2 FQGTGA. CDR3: CASSPQWGDAYEQYF. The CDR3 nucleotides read TGTGCCAGCAGCCCCCAGTGGGGGGACGCCTACGAGCAGTACTTC.

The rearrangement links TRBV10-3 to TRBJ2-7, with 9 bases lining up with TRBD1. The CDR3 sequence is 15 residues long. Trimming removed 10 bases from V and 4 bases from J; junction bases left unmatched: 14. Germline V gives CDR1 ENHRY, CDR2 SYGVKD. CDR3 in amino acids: CATTLGGTGYYEQYF. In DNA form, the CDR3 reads TGTGCCACCACCTTGGGTGGGACAGGGTATTACGAGCAGTACTTC.

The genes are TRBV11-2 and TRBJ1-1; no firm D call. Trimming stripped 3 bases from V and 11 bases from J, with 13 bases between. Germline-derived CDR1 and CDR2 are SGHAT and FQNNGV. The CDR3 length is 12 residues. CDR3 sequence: CASSFDGVAAFF. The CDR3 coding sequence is TGTGCCAGCAGCTTCGACGGGGTCGCGGCTTTCTTT. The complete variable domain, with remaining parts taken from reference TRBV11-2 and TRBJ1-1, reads EAGVAQSPRYKIIEKRQSVAFWCNPISGHATLYWYQQILGQGPKLLIQFQNNGVVDDSQLPKDRFSAERLKGVDSTLKIQPAKLEDSAVYLCASSFDGVAAFFGQGTRLTVV.

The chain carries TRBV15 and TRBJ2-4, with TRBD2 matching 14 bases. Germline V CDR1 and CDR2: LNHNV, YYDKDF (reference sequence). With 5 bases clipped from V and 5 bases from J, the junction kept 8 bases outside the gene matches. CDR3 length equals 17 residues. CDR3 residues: CATSGGTSGRQQNIQYF. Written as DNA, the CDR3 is TGTGCCACCAGCGGTGGGACTAGCGGGAGACAGCAAAACATTCAGTACTTC.

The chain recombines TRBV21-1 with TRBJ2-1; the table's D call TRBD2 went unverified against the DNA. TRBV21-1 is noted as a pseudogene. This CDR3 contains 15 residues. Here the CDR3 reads CASSKPPPGYNEQFF. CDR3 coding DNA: TGTGCCAGCAGCAAGCCACCGCCGGGGTACAATGAGCAGTTCTTC.

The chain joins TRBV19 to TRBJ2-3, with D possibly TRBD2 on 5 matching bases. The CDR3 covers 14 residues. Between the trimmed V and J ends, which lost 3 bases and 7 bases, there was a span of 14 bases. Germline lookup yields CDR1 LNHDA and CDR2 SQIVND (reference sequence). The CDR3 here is CASSISPSRHTQYF. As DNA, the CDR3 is TGTGCCAGTAGTATCAGCCCTAGCAGGCATACGCAGTATTTT.

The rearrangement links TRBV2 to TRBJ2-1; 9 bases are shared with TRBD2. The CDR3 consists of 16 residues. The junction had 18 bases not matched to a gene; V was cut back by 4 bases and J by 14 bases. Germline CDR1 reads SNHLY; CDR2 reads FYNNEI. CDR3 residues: CASSGLDRAGSGSKFF. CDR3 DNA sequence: TGTGCCAGCAGTGGACTAGACAGGGCGGGTAGCGGGAGTAAGTTCTTC.

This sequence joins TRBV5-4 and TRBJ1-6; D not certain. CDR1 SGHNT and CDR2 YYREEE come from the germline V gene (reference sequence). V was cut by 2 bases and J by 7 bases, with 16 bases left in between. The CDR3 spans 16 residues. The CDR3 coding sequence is TGTGCCAGCAGCTTCGACCTCCGGTTTGCCAATTCACCCCTCCACTTT. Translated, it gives CASSFDLRFANSPLHF.